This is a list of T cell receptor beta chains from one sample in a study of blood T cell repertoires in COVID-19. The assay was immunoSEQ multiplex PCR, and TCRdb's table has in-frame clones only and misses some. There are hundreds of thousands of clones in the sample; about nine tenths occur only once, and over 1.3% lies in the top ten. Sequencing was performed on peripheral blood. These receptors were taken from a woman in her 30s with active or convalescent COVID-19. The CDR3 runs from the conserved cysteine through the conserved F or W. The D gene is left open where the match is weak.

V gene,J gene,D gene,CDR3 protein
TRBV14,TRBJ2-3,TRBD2,CASSQADSRGRHTQYF
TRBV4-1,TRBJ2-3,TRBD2,CASSQVGLAGGPTDTQYF
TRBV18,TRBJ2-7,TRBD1,CASSVSGTGEYEQYF
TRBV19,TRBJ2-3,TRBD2,CASSLVLAGSDTQYF
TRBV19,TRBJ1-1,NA,CASITTWGENTEAFF
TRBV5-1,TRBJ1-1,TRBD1,CASSEGQLVAEAFF
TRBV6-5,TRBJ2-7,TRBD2,CASRMSGSPYEQYF
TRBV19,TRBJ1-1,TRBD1,CASSASDRAGVNTEAFF
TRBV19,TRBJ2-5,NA,CASSINPGYETQYF
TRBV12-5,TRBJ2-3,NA,CASGFSSWTDTQYF
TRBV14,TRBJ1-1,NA,CASSQGVWRDTEAFF
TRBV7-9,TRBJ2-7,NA,CASSGGRTYEQYF
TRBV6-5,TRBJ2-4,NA,CASSYTLDSSKNIQYF
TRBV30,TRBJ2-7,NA,CAWSVRVMGGPGYEQYF
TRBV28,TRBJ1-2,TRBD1,CASTQGGGYGYTF
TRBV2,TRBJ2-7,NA,CASSVDDSRGYEQYF
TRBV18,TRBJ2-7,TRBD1,CASSSGQGSSYEQYF
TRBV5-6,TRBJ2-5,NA,CASSFTTEETQYF
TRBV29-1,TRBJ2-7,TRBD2,CSVSLAAFASSYEQYF
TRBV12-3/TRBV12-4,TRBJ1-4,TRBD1,CASSKGTGEKLFF
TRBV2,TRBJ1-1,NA,CASSEARPADTEAFF
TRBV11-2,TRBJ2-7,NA,CASSIGTNYEQYF
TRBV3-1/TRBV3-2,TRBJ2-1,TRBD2,CASSPTSGANNEQFF
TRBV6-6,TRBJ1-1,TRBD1,CASSPLPGQGSDTEAFF
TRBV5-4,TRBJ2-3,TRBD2,CASGAGLADTDTQYF
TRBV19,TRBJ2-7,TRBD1,CASSTTLRTGISEQYF
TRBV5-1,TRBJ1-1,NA,CASHTGQSGYTEAFF
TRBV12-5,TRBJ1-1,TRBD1,CASGPATGLNTEAFF
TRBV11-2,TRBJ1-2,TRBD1,CASSPGTGYGYTF
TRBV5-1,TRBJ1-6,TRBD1,CASSLSPTGDNSPLHF
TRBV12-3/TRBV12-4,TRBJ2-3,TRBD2,CASKQAGGDTQYF
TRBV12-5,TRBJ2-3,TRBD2,CASVRGRASTDTQYF
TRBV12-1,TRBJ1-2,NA,CASNRTGFHYGYTF
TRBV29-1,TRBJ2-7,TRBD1,CSVEIRDRGYEQYF
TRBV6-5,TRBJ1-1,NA,CASRDRNTEAFF
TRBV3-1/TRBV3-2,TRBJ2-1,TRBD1,CASSPELRQGFYEQFF
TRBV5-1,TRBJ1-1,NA,CASSYLGHLNTEAFF
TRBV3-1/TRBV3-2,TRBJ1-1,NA,CASSQDAEGTEAFF
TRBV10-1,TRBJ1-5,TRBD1,CASRPTGSTENQPQHF
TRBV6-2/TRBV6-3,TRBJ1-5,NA,CASSFSGRGINQPQHF
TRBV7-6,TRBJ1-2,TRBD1,CASSPGKGGQGSRFGNYGYTF
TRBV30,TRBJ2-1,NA,CAWSVFSGSNEQFF
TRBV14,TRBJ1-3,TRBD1,CASSQRGLTNTIYF
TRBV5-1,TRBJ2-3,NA,CASSGGASTDTQYF
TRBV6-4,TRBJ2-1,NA,CASSDRGQHNEQFF
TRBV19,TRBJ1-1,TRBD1,CATDRGTEAFF
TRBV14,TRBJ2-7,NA,CASSQDRPGAYEQYF
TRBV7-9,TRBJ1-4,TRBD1,CASSPGTGSTNEKLFF
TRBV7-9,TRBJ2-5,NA,CASSSSGTYQETQYF
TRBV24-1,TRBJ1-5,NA,CATSGSFGPQHF
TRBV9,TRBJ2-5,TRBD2,CASSGGTSGRQETQYF
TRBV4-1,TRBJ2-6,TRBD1,CASSQGQGTSVLTF
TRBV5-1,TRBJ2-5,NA,CASSATEGPGSQYF
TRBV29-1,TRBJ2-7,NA,CSGGGGRYEQYF
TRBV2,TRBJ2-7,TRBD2,CASTDGGERERVPYEQYF
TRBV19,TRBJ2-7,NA,CASSILGDYEQYF
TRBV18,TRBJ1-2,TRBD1,CASSADRAYGYTF
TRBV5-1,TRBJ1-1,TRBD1,CASSLRQGSGTEAFF
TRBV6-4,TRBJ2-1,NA,CAPVAASSSNEQFF
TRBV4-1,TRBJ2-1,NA,CASSQVNQYNEQFF